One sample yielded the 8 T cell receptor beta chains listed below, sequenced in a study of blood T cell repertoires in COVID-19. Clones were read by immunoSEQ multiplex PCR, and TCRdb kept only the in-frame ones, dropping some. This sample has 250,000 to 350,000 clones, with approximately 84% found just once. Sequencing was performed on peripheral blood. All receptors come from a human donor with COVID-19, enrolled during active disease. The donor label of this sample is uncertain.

CDR3 amino acids: CASSYPPTGRTEAFF. The CDR3, as DNA: TGTGCCAGCAGTTACCCACCGACAGGGAGGACTGAAGCTTTCTTT. The J gene is TRBJ1-1, the V gene TRBV6-5; TRBD1 agrees at 7 bases. This CDR3 region has 15 residues. The germline V gene encodes CDR1 MNHEY and CDR2 SVGAGI. J gave up 5 bases and V 2 bases, and 8 bases lay outside the gene matches.

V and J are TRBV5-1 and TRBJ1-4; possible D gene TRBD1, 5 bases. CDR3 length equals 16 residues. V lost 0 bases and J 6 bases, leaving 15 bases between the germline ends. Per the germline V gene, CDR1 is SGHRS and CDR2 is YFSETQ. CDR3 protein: CASSLALGGRDEKLFF. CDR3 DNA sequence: TGCGCCAGCAGCTTGGCCCTGGGGGGACGAGATGAAAAACTGTTTTTT.

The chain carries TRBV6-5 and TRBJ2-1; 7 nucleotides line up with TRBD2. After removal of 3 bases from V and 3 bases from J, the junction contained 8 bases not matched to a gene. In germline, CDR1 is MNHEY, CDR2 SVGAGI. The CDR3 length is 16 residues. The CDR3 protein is CASSYRREALYNEQFF. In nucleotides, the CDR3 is TGTGCCAGCAGTTATCGACGGGAGGCCCTCTACAATGAGCAGTTCTTC.

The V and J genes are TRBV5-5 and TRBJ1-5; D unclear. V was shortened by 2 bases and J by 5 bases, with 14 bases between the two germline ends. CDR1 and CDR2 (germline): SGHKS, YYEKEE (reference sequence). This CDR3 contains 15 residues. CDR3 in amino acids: CASSFSTERDQPQHF. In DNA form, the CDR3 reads TGTGCCAGCAGCTTCTCGACTGAGAGGGATCAGCCCCAGCATTTT.

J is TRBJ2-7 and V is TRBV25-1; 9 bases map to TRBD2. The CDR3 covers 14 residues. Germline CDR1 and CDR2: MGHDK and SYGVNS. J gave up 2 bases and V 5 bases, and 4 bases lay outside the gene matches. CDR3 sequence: CASSPSGVTYEQYF. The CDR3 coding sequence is TGTGCCAGCAGTCCTAGCGGGGTAACCTACGAGCAGTACTTC.

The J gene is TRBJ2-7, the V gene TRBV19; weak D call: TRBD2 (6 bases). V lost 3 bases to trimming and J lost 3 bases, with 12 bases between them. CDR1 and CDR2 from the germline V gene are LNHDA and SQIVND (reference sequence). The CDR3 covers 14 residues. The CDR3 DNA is TGTGCCAGTAGTATGGGGGGACTCCACTACGAGCAGTACTTC. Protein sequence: CASSMGGLHYEQYF.

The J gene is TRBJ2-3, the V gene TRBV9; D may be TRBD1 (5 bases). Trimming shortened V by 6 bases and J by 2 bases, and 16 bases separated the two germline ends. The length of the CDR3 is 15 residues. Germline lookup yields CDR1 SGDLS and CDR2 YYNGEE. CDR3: CASTLGQGDTDTQYF. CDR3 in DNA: TGTGCCAGCACCCTGGGGCAGGGCGACACAGATACGCAGTATTTT.

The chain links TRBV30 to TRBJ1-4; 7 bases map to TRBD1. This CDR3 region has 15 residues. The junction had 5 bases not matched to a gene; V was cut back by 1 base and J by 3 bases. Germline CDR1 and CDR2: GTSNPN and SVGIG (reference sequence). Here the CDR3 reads CAWSADRLPNEKLFF. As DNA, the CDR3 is TGTGCCTGGAGTGCGGACAGGTTGCCTAATGAAAAACTGTTTTTT.